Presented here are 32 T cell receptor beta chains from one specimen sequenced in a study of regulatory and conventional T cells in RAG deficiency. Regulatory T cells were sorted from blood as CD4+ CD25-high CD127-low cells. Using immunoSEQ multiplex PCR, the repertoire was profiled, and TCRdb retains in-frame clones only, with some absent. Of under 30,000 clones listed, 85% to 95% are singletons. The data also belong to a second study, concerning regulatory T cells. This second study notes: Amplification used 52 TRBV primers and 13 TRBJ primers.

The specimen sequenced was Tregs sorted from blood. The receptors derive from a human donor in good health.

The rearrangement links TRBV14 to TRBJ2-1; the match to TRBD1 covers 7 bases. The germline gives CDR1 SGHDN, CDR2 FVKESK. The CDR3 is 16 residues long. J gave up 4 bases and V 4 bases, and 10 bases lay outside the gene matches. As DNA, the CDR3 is TGTGCCAGCAGCCCCAAGGGGACAGCAACATACAATGAGCAGTTCTTC. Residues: CASSPKGTATYNEQFF.

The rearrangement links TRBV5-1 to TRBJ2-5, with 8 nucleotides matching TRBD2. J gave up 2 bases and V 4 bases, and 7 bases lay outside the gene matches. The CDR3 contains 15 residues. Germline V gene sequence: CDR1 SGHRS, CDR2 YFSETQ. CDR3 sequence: CASSRGLAPQETQYF. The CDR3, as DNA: TGCGCCAGCAGCCGCGGACTAGCCCCGCAAGAGACCCAGTACTTC.

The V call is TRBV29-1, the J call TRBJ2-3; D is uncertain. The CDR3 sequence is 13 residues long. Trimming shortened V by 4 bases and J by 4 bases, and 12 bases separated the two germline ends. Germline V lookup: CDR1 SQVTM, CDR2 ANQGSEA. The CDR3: CSVAWLVPDTQYF. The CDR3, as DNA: TGCAGCGTTGCGTGGTTAGTACCAGATACGCAGTATTTT.

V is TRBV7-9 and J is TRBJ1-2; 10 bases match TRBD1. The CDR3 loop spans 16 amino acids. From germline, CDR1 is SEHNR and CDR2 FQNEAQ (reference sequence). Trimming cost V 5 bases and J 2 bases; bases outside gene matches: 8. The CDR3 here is CASSIGQGVVNYGYTF. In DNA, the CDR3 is TGTGCCAGCAGCATCGGACAGGGGGTTGTGAACTATGGCTACACCTTC.

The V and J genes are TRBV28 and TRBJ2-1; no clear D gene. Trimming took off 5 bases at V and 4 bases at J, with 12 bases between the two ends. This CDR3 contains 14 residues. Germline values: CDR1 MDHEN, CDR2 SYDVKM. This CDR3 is CASSPFHWYNEQFF. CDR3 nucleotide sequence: TGTGCCAGCAGTCCCTTCCACTGGTACAATGAGCAGTTCTTC.

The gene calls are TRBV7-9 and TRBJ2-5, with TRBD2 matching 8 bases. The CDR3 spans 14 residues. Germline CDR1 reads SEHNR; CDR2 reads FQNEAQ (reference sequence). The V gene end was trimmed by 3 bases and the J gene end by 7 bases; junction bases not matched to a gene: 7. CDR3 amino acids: CASSFTGGSGTQYF. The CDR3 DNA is TGTGCCAGCAGCTTTACGGGGGGGAGCGGGACCCAGTACTTC.

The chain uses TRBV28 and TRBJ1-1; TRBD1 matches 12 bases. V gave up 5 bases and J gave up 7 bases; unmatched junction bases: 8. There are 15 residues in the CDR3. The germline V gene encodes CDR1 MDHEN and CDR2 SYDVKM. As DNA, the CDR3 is TGTGCCAGCAGTAAATGGGGGACAGGGGGCCTTGAAGCTTTCTTT. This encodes CASSKWGTGGLEAFF.

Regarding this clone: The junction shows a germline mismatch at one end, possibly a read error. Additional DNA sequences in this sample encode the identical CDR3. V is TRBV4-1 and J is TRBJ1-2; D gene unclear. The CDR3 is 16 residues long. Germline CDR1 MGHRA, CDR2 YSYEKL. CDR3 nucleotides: TGCGCCAGCAGCCAAAGAGACGGGCCGTCTACCTATGGCTATACCTTC. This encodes CASSQRDGPSTYGYTF.

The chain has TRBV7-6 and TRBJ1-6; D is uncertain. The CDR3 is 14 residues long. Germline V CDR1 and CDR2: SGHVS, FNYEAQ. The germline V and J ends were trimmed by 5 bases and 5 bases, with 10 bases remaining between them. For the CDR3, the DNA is TGTGCCAGCAGCAACCCGGGGAATAATTCACCCCTCCACTTT. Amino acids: CASSNPGNNSPLHF.

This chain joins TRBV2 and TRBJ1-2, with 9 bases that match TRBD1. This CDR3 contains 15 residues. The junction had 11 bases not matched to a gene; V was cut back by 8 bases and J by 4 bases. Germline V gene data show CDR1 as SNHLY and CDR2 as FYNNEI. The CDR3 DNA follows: TGTGCCAGCGAGGACAGGGGACGAGGGGGCTATGGCTACACCTTC. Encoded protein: CASEDRGRGGYGYTF.

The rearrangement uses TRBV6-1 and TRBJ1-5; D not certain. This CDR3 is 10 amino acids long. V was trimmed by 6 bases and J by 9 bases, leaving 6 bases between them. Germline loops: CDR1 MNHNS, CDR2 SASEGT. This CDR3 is CASSRGPQHF. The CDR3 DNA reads TGTGCCAGCAGCCGGGGGCCCCAGCATTTT.

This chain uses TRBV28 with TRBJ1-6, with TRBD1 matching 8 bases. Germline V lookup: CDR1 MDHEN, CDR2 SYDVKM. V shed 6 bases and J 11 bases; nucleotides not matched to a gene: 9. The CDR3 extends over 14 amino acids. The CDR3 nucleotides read TGTGCCAGCAGCAAAGGACAGGGAAACCCACCCCTCCACTTT. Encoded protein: CASSKGQGNPPLHF. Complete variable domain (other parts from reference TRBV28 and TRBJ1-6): DVKVTQSSRYLVKRTGEKVFLECVQDMDHENMFWYRQDPGLGLRLIYFSYDVKMKEKGDIPEGYSVSREKKERFSLILESASTNQTSMYLCASSKGQGNPPLHFGNGTRLTVT.

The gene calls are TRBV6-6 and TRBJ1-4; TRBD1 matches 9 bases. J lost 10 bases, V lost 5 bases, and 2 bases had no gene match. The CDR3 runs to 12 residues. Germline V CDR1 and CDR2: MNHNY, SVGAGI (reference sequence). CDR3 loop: CASSPGQGKLFF. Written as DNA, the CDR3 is TGTGCCAGCAGTCCGGGACAGGGAAAACTGTTTTTT.

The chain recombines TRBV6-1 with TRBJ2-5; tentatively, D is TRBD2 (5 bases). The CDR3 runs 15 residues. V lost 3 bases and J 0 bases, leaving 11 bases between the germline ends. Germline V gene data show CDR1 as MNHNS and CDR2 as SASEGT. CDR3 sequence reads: CASSELARYQETQYF. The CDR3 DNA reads TGTGCCAGCAGTGAGCTAGCCCGGTACCAAGAGACCCAGTACTTC.

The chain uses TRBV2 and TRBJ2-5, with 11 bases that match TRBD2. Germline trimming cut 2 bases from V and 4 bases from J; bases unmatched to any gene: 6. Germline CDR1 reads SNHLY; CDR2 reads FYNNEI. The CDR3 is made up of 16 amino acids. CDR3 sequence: CASSELSGGAGETQYF. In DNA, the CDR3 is TGTGCCAGCAGTGAACTTAGCGGGGGGGCGGGAGAGACCCAGTACTTC.

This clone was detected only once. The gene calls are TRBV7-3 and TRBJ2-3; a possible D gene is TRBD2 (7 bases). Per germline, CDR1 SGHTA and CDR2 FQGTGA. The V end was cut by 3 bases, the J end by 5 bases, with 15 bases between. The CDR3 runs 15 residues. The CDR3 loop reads CASSFGGGAIDTQYF. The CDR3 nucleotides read TGTGCCAGCAGCTTTGGTGGGGGGGCCATAGATACGCAGTATTTT.

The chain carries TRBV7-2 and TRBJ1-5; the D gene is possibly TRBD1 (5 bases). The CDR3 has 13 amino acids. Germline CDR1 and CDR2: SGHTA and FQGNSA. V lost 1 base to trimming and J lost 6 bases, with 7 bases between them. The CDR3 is CASSLGGAQPQHF. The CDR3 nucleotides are TGTGCCAGCAGCTTAGGTGGGGCTCAGCCCCAGCATTTT.

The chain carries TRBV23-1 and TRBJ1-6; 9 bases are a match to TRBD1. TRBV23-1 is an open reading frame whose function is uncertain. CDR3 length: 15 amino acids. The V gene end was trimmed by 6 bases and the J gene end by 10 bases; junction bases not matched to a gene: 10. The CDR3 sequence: CASRTPGQGNSPLHF. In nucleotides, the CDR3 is TGCGCCAGCAGAACCCCGGGACAGGGTAACTCACCCCTCCACTTT.

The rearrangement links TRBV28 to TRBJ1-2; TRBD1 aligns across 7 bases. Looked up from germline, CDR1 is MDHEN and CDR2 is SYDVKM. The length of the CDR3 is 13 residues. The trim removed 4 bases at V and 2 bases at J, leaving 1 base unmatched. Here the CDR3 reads CASSSDRNYGYTF. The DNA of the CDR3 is TGTGCCAGCAGTTCGGACAGGAACTATGGCTACACCTTC.

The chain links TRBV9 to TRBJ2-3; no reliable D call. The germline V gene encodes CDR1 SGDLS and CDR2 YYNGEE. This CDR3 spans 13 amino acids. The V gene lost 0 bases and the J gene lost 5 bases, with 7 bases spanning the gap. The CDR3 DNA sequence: TGTGCCAGCAGCGTAGGGTATAGAGATACGCAGTATTTT. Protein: CASSVGYRDTQYF.

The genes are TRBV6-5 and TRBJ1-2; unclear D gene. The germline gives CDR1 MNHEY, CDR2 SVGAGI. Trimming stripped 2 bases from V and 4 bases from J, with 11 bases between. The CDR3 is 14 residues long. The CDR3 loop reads CASSYDKSAYGYTF. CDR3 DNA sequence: TGTGCCAGCAGTTACGACAAGTCGGCCTATGGCTACACCTTC.

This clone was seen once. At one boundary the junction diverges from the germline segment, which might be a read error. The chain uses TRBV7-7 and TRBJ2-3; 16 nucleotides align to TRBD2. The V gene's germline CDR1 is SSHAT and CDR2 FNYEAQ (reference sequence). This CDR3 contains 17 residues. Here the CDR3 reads CASSPGTSGGAVDTQYF. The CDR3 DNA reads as TGTGCTAGCAGCCCCGGGACTAGCGGGGGGGCCGTAGATACGCAGTATTTT.

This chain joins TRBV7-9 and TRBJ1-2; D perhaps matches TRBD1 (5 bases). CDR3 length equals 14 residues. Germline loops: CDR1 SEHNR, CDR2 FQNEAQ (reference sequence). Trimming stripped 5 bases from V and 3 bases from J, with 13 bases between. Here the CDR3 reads CASSAAGGDYGYTF. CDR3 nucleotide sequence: TGTGCCAGCAGCGCAGCTGGGGGGGACTATGGCTACACCTTC.

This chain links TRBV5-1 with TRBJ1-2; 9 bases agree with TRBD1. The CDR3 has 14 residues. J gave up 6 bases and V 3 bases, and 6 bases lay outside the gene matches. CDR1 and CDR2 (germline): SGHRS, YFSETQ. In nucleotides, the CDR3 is TGCGCCAGCAGCTCGGACAGGGGAAGCAATGGCTACACCTTC. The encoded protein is CASSSDRGSNGYTF.

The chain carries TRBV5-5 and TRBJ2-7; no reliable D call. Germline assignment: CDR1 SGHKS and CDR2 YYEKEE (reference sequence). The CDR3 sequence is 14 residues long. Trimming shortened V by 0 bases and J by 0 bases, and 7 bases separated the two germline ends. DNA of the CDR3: TGTGCCAGCAGCTTGGCCCCTGGCTCCTACGAGCAGTACTTC. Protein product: CASSLAPGSYEQYF.

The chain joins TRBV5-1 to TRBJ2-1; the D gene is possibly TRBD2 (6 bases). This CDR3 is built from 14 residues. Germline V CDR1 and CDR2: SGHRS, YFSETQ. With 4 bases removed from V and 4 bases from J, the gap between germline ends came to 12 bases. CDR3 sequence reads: CASSIGGVYNEQFF. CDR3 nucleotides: TGCGCCAGCAGCATCGGCGGGGTGTACAATGAGCAGTTCTTC.

The chain's CDR3 is CASSDRVAYEQYF. CDR3 nucleotides: TGTGCCAGTAGTGACCGGGTAGCCTACGAGCAGTACTTC. The chain links TRBV19 to TRBJ2-7; D is undetermined. From germline, CDR1 is LNHDA and CDR2 SQIVND (reference sequence). This CDR3 is built from 13 residues. The V gene lost 5 bases and the J gene lost 2 bases, with 10 bases spanning the gap.

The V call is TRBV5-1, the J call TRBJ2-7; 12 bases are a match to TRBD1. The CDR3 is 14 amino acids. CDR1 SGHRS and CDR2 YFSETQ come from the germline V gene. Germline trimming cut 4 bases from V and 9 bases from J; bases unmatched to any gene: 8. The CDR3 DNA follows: TGCGCCAGCAGCGGGGGACAGGGGGCAGAAGGGCAGTACTTC. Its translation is CASSGGQGAEGQYF.

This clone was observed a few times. The CDR3 reads CASSGPSWTGSYYEQYF. The CDR3 DNA reads TGTGCCAGCAGTGGCCCTTCTTGGACAGGGTCGTACTACGAGCAGTACTTC. The chain carries TRBV7-3 and TRBJ2-7, with 8 bases lining up with TRBD1. Unmatched junction bases numbered 16, after V lost 6 bases and J lost 3 bases. CDR1 and CDR2 from the germline V gene are SGHTA and FQGTGA. The CDR3 has 17 residues.

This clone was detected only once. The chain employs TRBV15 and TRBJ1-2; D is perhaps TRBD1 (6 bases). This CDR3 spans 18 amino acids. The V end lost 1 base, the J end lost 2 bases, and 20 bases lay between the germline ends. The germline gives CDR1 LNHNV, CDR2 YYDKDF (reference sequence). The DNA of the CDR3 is TGTGCCACCAGCAGAGGTGGGGTAGACAGGCGACTAAACTATGGCTACACCTTC. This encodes CATSRGGVDRRLNYGYTF.

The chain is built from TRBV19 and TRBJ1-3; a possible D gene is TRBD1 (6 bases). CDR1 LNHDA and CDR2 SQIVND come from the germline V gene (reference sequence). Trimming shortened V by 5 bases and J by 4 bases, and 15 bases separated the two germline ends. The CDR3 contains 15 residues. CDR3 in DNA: TGTGCCAGTAGTGCCCCACAGGGATCGGGAAACACCATATATTTT. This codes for CASSAPQGSGNTIYF.

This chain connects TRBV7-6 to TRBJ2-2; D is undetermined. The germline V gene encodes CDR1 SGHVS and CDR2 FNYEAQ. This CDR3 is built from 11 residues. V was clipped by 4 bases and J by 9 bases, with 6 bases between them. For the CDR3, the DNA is TGTGCCAGCAGCTCGAACCGGGAGCTGTTTTTT. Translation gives CASSSNRELFF.